The text below deals with one T cell receptor (beta chain). V gave up 2 bases and J gave up 4 bases; unmatched junction bases: 8. Germline CDR1 is SGHVS and CDR2 is FQNEAQ. The length of the CDR3 is 18 residues. The data are from a study of blood T cell repertoires in COVID-19. On the study more broadly: Material from acute and convalescent COVID-19 was sourced from the United States, Italy and Spain. PBMCs, B-cell-depleted T cells, or T cells were the source of the cDNA or gDNA that made up the material.

The authors' processing: Amplifying reference gene primers gave estimates of nucleated cell counts. Only in-frame clones appear in the TCRdb table, and some are missing; sequencing was by immunoSEQ multiplex PCR. The DNA gave D and trimming, while V, J and clone size come from that table. The table has about 200,000 clones, approximately 87% seen once; the top ten hold 0.7% to 0.85%. Sequenced material: peripheral blood. This chain links TRBV7-8 with TRBJ2-2; 12 nucleotides align to TRBD2. The receptor comes from a woman aged 70 to 79 with acute or convalescent COVID-19. The DNA of the CDR3 is TGTGCCAGCAGCTTAAGGCTAGCGGGAGGGCCGGGCACCGGGGAGCTGTTTTTT. It codes for CASSLRLAGGPGTGELFF.